This TCR beta chain emerged from a study of control samples from healthy donors and cancer patients. Using immunoSEQ multiplex PCR, the repertoire was profiled, and TCRdb retains in-frame clones only, with some absent. The sample consists of about 130,000 clones, less than 90% of them appearing once. Germline lookup yields CDR1 GTSNPN and CDR2 SVGIG (reference sequence). The V end was cut by 8 bases, the J end by 3 bases, with 19 bases between. The CDR3 runs 14 residues. This receptor was taken from a man between 18 and 29 years old in good health. The source material was blood. V is TRBV30 and J is TRBJ1-2, with unresolved D. This chain's CDR3 is CARHTQGSHYGYTF. CDR3 in DNA: TGTGCCCGTCACACACAAGGCTCCCACTATGGCTACACCTTC.